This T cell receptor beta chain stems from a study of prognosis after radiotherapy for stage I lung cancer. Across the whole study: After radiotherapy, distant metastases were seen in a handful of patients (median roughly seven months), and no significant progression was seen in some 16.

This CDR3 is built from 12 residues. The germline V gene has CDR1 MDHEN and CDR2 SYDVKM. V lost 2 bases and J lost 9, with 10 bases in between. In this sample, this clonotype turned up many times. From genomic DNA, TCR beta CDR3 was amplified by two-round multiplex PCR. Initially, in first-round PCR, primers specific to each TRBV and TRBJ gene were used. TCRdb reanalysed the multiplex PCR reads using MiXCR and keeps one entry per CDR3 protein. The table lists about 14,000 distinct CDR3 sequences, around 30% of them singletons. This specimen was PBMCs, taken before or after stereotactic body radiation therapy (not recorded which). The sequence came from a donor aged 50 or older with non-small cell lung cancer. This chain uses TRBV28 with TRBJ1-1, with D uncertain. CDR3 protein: CASSLTAKKAFF. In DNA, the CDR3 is TGTGCCAGCAGTTTAACGGCAAAAAAAGCTTTCTTT.